What follows describes a single TCR beta chain. Its antigen is still unknown. The sample comes from a study of cytomegalovirus exposure and HLA in healthy donors. Researchers ran the PCR with 60 Vbeta and 13 Jbeta primers. Assay: immunoSEQ multiplex PCR; the TCRdb copy retains only in-frame clones and omits some. The listing contains 50,000 to 80,000 clones. Trimming removed 6 bases at V and 11 bases at J, with 7 bases between. This CDR3 contains 9 residues. The germline CDR1 and CDR2 sequences are SGHTA and FQGTGA. Study results and limitations: A later analysis found that most CMV-associated TCR beta chains appeared HLA-restricted. Rarity held for most TCR sequences, but there were some public TCRs that occurred in many donors.

This chain connects TRBV7-3 to TRBJ2-5; no firm D call. The clonotype originates from a woman younger than 30 in good health and CMV-seronegative. Sequencing was performed on PBMCs. CDR3 coding DNA: TGTGCCAGCAGTCCCCCACAGTACTTC. As protein: CASSPPQYF.